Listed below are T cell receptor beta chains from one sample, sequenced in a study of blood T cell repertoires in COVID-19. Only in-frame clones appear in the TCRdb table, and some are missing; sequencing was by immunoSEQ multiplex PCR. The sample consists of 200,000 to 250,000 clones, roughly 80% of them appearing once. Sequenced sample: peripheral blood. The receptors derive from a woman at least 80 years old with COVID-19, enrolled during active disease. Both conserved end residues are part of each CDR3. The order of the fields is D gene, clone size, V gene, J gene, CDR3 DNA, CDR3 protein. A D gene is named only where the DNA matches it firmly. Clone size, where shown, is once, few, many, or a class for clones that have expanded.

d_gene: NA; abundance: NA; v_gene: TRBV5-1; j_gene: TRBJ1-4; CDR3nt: TGCGCCAGCAGCTTGATGGGGCGGAATGAAAAACTGTTTTTT; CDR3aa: CASSLMGRNEKLFF
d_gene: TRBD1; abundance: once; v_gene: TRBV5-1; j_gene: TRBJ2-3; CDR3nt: TGCGCCAGCAGCTGGGACAGTCCCACAGATACGCAGTATTTT; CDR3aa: CASSWDSPTDTQYF
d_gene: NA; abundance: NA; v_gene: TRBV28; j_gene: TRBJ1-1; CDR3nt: TGTGCCAGCAGTTTAGTACAGGGTAGAGGAACTGAAGCTTTCTTT; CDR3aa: CASSLVQGRGTEAFF
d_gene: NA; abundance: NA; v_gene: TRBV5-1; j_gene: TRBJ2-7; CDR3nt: TGCGCCAGCAGCCGCGGGACAGAATACTACGAGCAGTACTTC; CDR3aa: CASSRGTEYYEQYF
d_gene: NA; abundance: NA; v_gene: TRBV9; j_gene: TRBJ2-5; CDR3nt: TGTGCCAGCAGCGACGGTCCCCAAGAGACCCAGTACTTC; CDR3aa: CASSDGPQETQYF
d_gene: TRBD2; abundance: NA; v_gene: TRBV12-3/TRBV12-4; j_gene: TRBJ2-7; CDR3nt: TGTGCCAGCTGGGGGGGTTACGAGCAGTACTTC; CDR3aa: CASWGGYEQYF
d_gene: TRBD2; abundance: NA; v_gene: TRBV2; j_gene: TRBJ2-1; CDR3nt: TGTGCCAGCAGTGAAACCCGGGTAGCGGGGAATGAGCAGTTCTTC; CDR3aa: CASSETRVAGNEQFF
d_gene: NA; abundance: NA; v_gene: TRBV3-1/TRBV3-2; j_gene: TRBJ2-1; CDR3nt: TGTGCCAGCAGCCAAGTCAGCGGAAGCAATGAGCAGTTCTTC; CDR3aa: CASSQVSGSNEQFF
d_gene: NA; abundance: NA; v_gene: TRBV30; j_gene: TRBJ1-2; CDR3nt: TGTGCCTGGGCAACTACTGACTCCTATGGCTACACCTTC; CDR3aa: CAWATTDSYGYTF
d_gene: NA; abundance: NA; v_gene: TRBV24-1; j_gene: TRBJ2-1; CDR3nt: TGTGCCACCAGTGAAACGGACATTAATGAGCAGTTCTTC; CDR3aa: CATSETDINEQFF
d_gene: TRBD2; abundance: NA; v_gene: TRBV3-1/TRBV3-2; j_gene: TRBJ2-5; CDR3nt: TGTGCCAGCAGCCAAGATCTGATCGGACTAGCGGGGGGGATGGAGACCCAGTACTTC; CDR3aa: CASSQDLIGLAGGMETQYF
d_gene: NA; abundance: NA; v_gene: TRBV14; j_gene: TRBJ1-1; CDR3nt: TGTGCCAGCAGCCCCTCTCTGAACACTGAAGCTTTCTTT; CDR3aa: CASSPSLNTEAFF
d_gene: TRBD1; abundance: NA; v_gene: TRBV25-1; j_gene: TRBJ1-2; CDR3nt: TGTGCCAGCAGTGACCCGGGACAGGGGCGGTATGGCTACACCTTC; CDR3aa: CASSDPGQGRYGYTF
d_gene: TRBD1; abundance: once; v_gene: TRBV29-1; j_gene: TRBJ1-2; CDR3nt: TGCAGCGTTTGGGACAGGGAAAGGTGGTATGGCTACACCTTC; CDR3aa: CSVWDRERWYGYTF
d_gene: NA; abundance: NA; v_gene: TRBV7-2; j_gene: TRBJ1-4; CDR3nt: TGTGCCAGCAGCTTTAGTAACAGCCAGAATGAAAAACTGTTTTTT; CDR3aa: CASSFSNSQNEKLFF
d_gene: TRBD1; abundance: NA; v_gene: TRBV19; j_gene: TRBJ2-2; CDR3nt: TGTGCCACCGGGAGGACAGGGGTCACCGGGGAGCTGTTTTTT; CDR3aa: CATGRTGVTGELFF
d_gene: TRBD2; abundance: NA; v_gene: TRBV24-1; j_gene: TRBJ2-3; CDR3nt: TGTGCCACCAGTGACCGGGGGGGGGCGCCGAGAGATACGCAGTATTTT; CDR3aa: CATSDRGGAPRDTQYF
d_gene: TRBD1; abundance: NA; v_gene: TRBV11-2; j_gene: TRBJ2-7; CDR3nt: TGTGCCAGCAGCTTAACTCAGGGGGACATTGCCTACGAGCAGTACTTC; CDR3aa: CASSLTQGDIAYEQYF
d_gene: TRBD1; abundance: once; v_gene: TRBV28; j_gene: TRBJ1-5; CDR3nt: TGTGCCAGCAGCGAGACAGGGTATGGTCAGCCCCAGCATTTT; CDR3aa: CASSETGYGQPQHF
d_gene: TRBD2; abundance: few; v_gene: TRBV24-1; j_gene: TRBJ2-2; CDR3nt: TGTGCCACCAGTGACCCTACCGTCCTAGCGGGAGGCCGACCCGGGGAGCTGTTTTTT; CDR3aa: CATSDPTVLAGGRPGELFF
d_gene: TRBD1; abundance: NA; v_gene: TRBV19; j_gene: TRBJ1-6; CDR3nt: TGTGCCAGCAAGAAATCGGAACAGGGGAATTCACCCCTCCACTTT; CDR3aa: CASKKSEQGNSPLHF
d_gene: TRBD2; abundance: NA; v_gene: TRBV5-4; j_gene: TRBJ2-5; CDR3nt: TGTGCCAGCAGCTTTGGTCTAGCGGGTCAGCCGGGGGAGACCCAGTACTTC; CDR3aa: CASSFGLAGQPGETQYF
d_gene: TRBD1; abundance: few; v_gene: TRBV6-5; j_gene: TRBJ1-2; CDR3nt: TGTGCCAGCAGCTACAGGGGTCCTAACTATGGCTACACCTTC; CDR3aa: CASSYRGPNYGYTF
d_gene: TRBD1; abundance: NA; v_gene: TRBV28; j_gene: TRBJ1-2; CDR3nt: TGTGCCAGCAGTTACTGGAGACAGGGGTCTGGCTACACCTTC; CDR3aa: CASSYWRQGSGYTF
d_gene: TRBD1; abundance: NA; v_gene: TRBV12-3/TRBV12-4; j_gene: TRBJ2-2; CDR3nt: TGTGCCAGCAGTACCCAGGGGGTTGGGGAGCTGTTTTTT; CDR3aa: CASSTQGVGELFF
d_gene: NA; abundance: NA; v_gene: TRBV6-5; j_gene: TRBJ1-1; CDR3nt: TGTGCCAGCAGTACGCTTACGGGGAACACTGAAGCTTTCTTT; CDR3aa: CASSTLTGNTEAFF
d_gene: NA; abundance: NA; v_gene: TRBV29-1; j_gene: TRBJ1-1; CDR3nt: TGCAGCGGGCAAGGGGCCACTGAAGCTTTCTTT; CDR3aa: CSGQGATEAFF
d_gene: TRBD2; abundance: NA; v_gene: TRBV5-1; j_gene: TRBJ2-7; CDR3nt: TGCGCCAGCAGCCTTAGCGGGGGCTCCTACGAGCAGTACTTC; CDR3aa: CASSLSGGSYEQYF
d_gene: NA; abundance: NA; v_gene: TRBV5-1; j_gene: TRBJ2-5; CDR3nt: TGCGCCAGCAGCTTGGAGGGGGGACAGCGGATGGAGACCCAGTACTTC; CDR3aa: CASSLEGGQRMETQYF
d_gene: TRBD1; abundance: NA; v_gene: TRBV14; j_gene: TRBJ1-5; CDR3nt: TGTGCCAATACTCCGACAGGGGGCGAACAGCCCCAGCATTTT; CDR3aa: CANTPTGGEQPQHF
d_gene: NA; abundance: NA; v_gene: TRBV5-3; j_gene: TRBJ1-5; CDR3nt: TGTGCCAAACAGAGGGCAGTGAGCTTTCGGCCCCAGCATTTT; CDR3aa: CAKQRAVSFRPQHF
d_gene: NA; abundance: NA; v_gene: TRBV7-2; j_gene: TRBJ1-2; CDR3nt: TGTGCCAGCAGCTTAGAGGCCAGGATTAACTATGGCTACACCTTC; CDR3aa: CASSLEARINYGYTF
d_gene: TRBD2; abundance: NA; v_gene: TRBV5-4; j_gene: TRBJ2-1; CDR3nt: TGTGCCAGCAGCTTCCTTTTACTAGCGGGGGGGCGGAATGAGCAGTTCTTC; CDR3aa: CASSFLLLAGGRNEQFF
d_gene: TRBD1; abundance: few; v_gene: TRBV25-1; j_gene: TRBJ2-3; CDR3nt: TGTGCCAGCAGTGAGACAGGGGGCGGCACAGATACGCAGTATTTT; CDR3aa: CASSETGGGTDTQYF
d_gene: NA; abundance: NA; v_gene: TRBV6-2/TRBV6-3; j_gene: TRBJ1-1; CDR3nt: TGTGCCAGCAGTCCCGGGACAGAAGCTTTCTTT; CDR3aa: CASSPGTEAFF
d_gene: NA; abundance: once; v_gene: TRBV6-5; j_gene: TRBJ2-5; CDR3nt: TGTGCCAGCATCTTGACAGGAGGTGAGACCCAGTACTTC; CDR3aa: CASILTGGETQYF
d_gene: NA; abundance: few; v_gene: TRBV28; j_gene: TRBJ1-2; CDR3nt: TGTGCCAGCAGGAACGACAGACGCTATGGCTACACCTTC; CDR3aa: CASRNDRRYGYTF
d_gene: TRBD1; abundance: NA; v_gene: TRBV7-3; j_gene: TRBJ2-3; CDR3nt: TGTGCCAGCAGCCCCCGAGGACAGGGGGGCACAGATACGCAGTATTTT; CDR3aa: CASSPRGQGGTDTQYF
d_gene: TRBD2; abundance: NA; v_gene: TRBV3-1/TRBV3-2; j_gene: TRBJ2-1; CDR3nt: TGTGCCAGCAGCTCAGTATTAGCGGGGGTCTACAATGAGCAGTTCTTC; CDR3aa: CASSSVLAGVYNEQFF
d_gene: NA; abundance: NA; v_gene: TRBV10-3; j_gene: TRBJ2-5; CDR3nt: TGTGCCATCAGTGAGTCTGAGGGGACCCAGTACTTC; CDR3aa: CAISESEGTQYF
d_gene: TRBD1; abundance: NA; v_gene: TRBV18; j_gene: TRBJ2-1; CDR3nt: TGTGCCAGCTCACCACGGCGGGACAGGGCACCCTCGGGTGAGCAGTTCTTC; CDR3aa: CASSPRRDRAPSGEQFF
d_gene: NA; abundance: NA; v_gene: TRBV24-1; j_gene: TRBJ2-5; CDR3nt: TGTGCCACCAGTGCCGGAGGGGGGGAAGAGACCCAGTACTTC; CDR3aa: CATSAGGGEETQYF
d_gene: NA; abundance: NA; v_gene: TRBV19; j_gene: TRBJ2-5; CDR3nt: TGTGCCAGTAGTTCTCAACATCAGGAGACCCAGTACTTC; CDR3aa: CASSSQHQETQYF
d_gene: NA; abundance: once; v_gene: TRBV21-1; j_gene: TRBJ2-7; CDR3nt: TGTGCCAGCAGCAAGGAGCGGGAGGGCTCCTACGAGCAGTACTTC; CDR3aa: CASSKEREGSYEQYF
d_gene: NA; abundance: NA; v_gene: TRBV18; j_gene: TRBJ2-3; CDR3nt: TGTGCCAGCTCTCGCGATGAGGGTGATACGCAGTATTTT; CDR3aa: CASSRDEGDTQYF
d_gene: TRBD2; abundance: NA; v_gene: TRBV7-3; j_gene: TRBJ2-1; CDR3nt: TGTGCCAGCAGCTTAACAAGCGGGGGTTACCATGAGCAGTTCTTC; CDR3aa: CASSLTSGGYHEQFF
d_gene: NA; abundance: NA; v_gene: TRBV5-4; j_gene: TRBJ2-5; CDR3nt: TGTGCCAGCAGCTTGGGAGGTAATAGCGGTTCCCAAGAGACCCAGTACTTC; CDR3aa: CASSLGGNSGSQETQYF
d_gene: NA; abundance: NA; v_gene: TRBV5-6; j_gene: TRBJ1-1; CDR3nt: TGTGCCAGCAGCTTAAGGGGCAGAGTGAACACTGAAGCTTTCTTT; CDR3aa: CASSLRGRVNTEAFF
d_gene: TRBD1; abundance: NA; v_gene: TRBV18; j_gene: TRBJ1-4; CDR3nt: TGTGCCAGCTCACCATGGGGACAGATTAATAATGAAAAACTGTTTTTT; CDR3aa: CASSPWGQINNEKLFF
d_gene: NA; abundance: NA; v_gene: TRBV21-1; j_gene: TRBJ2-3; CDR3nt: TGTGCCAGCAGCAAAGAGAAACCCCCCAGGGGCACAGATACGCAGTATTTT; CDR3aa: CASSKEKPPRGTDTQYF
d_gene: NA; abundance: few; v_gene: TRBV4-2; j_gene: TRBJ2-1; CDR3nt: TGTGCCAGCAGCCAAGTTAGCGTTAGCTCCTACAATGAGCAGTTCTTC; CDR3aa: CASSQVSVSSYNEQFF
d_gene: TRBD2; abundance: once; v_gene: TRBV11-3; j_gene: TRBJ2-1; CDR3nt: TGTGCCAGCAGCTTAGGGCGGGAGAAAAATGAGCAGTTCTTC; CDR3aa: CASSLGREKNEQFF
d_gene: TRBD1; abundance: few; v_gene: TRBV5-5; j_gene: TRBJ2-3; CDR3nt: TGTGCCAGCAGCGACCGAGGGACAGTAAGCACAGATACGCAGTATTTT; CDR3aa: CASSDRGTVSTDTQYF
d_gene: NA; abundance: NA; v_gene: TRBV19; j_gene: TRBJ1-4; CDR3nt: TGTGCCAGTGGTAACAGGTTTACCGCAACTAATGAAAAACTGTTTTTT; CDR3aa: CASGNRFTATNEKLFF
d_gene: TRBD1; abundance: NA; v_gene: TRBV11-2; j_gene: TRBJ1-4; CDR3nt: TGTGCCAGCAGCTTAGGGGACAGGGATTTTGAAAAACTGTTTTTT; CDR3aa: CASSLGDRDFEKLFF
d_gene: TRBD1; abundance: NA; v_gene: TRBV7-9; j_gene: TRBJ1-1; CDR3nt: TGTGCCAGCAGCGGACAGGGGTACACTGAAGCTTTCTTT; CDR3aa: CASSGQGYTEAFF
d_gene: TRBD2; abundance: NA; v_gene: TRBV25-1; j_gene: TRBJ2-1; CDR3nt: TGTGCCAGCACCAGAGGGACTAGAAGCGAGCAGTTCTTC; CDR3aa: CASTRGTRSEQFF
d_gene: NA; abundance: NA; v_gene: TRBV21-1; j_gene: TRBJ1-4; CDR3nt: TGTGCCAGCAGCTTACGACAGGCCGCAACTAATGAAAAACTGTTTTTT; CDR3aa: CASSLRQAATNEKLFF
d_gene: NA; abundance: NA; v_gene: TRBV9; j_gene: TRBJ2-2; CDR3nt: TGTGCCAGCAGCGAAAGGGGCCCGGGGGCGAACACCGGGGAGCTGTTTTTT; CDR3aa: CASSERGPGANTGELFF
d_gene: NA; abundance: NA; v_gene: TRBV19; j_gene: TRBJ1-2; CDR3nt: TGTGCCAGTAGTATAGGTGGCGGGTCCTATGGCTACACCTTC; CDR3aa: CASSIGGGSYGYTF